The 21 T cell receptor beta chains presented below share a single source sample, sequenced in a study of blood T cell repertoires in COVID-19 (TCRdb year 2020). The method behind the library was the immunoSEQ multiplex PCR assay. TCRdb mirrors the immuneACCESS table, restricted to in-frame sequences. Some clones are absent from its copies; in checked studies, under half trace to an unresolved V gene, and the reason for the others is unknown. Within this sample are approximately 110,000 clones, with 60% to 80% of them counted one time only. Together, the top ten hold 4.5% to 6% of the sample. Sequenced: peripheral blood. The receptors were gathered from a man aged 80 or over with COVID-19, enrolled during active disease.

This clone was counted between two and nine times. The J gene is TRBJ2-7, the V gene TRBV24-1, with D hard to call. Germline V gives CDR1 KGHDR, CDR2 SFDVKD. Trimming took off 4 bases at V and 2 bases at J, with 2 bases between the two ends. The CDR3 length is 11 residues. The CDR3 DNA reads as TGTGCCACCAGTGACGCCTACGAGCAGTACTTC. This codes for CATSDAYEQYF.

This rearrangement joins TRBV5-1 to TRBJ2-3; 7 nucleotides align to TRBD1. V shed 0 bases, J shed 4 bases, and the junction held 8 bases outside the gene matches. Germline CDR1 is SGHRS and CDR2 is YFSETQ. CDR3 length equals 16 residues. CDR3 bases: TGCGCCAGCAGCTTGGCACAGGGGCATGCCGCAGATACGCAGTATTTT. As protein: CASSLAQGHAADTQYF.

The chain links TRBV27 to TRBJ2-1; 14 bases agree with TRBD2. This CDR3 comprises 17 residues. V shed 2 bases and J 4 bases; nucleotides not matched to a gene: 4. Germline V gene data show CDR1 as MNHEY and CDR2 as SMNVEV (reference sequence). CDR3 DNA: TGTGCCAGCAGTTTACGACTAGCGGGAGGGGGGTACAATGAGCAGTTCTTC. Its translation is CASSLRLAGGGYNEQFF.

The V gene is TRBV25-1, the J gene TRBJ2-1; TRBD2 aligns across 9 bases. CDR1 is MGHDK, CDR2 SYGVNS, per germline. The trim removed 1 base at V and 7 bases at J, leaving 5 bases unmatched. The CDR3 totals 15 residues. For the CDR3, the DNA is TGTGCCAGCAGTGAATCCCAGCGGGAGGTTAATGAGCAGTTCTTC. It codes for CASSESQREVNEQFF. The whole variable domain, filled in from reference TRBV25-1 and TRBJ2-1, reads EADIYQTPRYLVIGTGKKITLECSQTMGHDKMYWYQQDPGMELHLIHYSYGVNSTEKGDLSSESTVSRIRTEHFPLTLESARPSHTSQYLCASSESQREVNEQFFGPGTRLTVL.

This clone was observed a handful of times. The chain combines TRBV5-4 with TRBJ2-7, with 12 bases that match TRBD2. Germline trimming cut 0 bases from V and 4 bases from J; bases unmatched to any gene: 5. The CDR3 sequence is 16 residues long. From germline, CDR1 is SGHNT and CDR2 YYREEE (reference sequence). CDR3 sequence reads: CASSLELAGGSYEQYF. CDR3 in DNA: TGTGCCAGCAGCTTGGAACTAGCGGGAGGCTCATACGAGCAGTACTTC.

The V and J genes are TRBV27 and TRBJ2-1; the match to TRBD2 covers 9 bases. After removal of 9 bases from V and 8 bases from J, the junction contained 20 bases not matched to a gene. There are 17 residues in the CDR3. Germline V lookup: CDR1 MNHEY, CDR2 SMNVEV (reference sequence). CDR3 coding DNA: TGTGCCAGTGGAGGGACTACTTTAGCGGGAGAGGTCGATGAGCAGTTCTTC. It specifies CASGGTTLAGEVDEQFF.

The CDR3 sequence: CAISESRRGPYEQYF. Written as DNA, the CDR3 is TGTGCCATCAGTGAGTCGAGGAGAGGTCCCTACGAGCAGTACTTC. The rearrangement links TRBV10-3 to TRBJ2-7; D gene unclear. The CDR3 consists of 15 residues. Trimming took off 0 bases at V and 2 bases at J, with 11 bases between the two ends. The germline V gene encodes CDR1 ENHRY and CDR2 SYGVKD.

The rearrangement joins TRBV27 to TRBJ1-1; 8 nucleotides agree with TRBD1. The J segment lost 1 base and the V segment lost 4 bases, leaving 5 bases of the junction unmatched. This CDR3 has 15 amino acids. Germline-derived CDR1 and CDR2 are MNHEY and SMNVEV (reference sequence). The CDR3 DNA is TGTGCCAGCAGTTCCCCCGGGACAGGGAACACTGAAGCTTTCTTT. This codes for CASSSPGTGNTEAFF.

The rearrangement links TRBV2 to TRBJ2-7, with D possibly matching TRBD1 (6 bases). Trimming took off 5 bases at V and 5 bases at J, with 16 bases between the two ends. This CDR3 is built from 14 residues. CDR1 is SNHLY and CDR2 is FYNNEI in the germline V gene. The chain's CDR3 is CASSPQGLRDEQYF. As DNA, the CDR3 is TGTGCCAGCAGTCCGCAGGGGTTGCGCGACGAGCAGTACTTC.

The CDR3 protein is CASSFSGSSYEQYF. The DNA for the CDR3 is TGTGCCAGCAGCTTTAGCGGGAGCTCCTACGAGCAGTACTTC. The chain combines TRBV27 with TRBJ2-7; the match to TRBD2 covers 9 bases. The CDR3 spans 14 residues. V shed 6 bases, J shed 0 bases, and the junction held 3 bases outside the gene matches. Germline V gene lookup returns CDR1 MNHEY and CDR2 SMNVEV (reference sequence).

The rearrangement uses TRBV7-8 and TRBJ1-2, with D perhaps TRBD1 (6 bases). Germline V lookup: CDR1 SGHVS, CDR2 FQNEAQ. V was trimmed by 4 bases and J by 4 bases, leaving 16 bases between them. This CDR3 spans 15 amino acids. The DNA for the CDR3 is TGTGCCAGCAGCTCCGGACAGTCAGTGAGCTATGGCTACACCTTC. This codes for CASSSGQSVSYGYTF. The full variable domain, with the rest looked up from reference TRBV7-8 and TRBJ1-2, is GAGVSQSPRYKVAKRGQDVALRCDPISGHVSLFWYQQALGQGPEFLTYFQNEAQLDKSGLPSDRFFAERPEGSVSTLKIQRTQQEDSAVYLCASSSGQSVSYGYTFGSGTRLTVV.

This clone was found a few times. The chain joins TRBV6-5 to TRBJ2-7; 7 bases align to TRBD1. V lost 2 bases and J lost 5; bases outside the gene matches: 3. The germline V gene encodes CDR1 MNHEY and CDR2 SVGAGI. The CDR3 loop spans 13 amino acids. This chain's CDR3 is CASSYGRGNEQYF. Here the CDR3 DNA reads TGTGCCAGCAGTTACGGCAGGGGGAACGAGCAGTACTTC.

The J gene is TRBJ2-3, the V gene TRBV24-1, with TRBD2 matching over 9 bases. Per germline, CDR1 KGHDR and CDR2 SFDVKD. The ends lost 5 bases at V and 4 bases at J; junction bases unmatched: 15. The CDR3 extends over 18 amino acids. CDR3 sequence (DNA): TGTGCCACCAGTGCCTCCGGCGGGCTAGCGGGAATCTCAGATACGCAGTATTTT. Residues: CATSASGGLAGISDTQYF.

V is TRBV5-1 and J is TRBJ2-1; weak D call: TRBD1 (5 bases). The germline V gene encodes CDR1 SGHRS and CDR2 YFSETQ. The germline V and J ends were trimmed by 2 bases and 2 bases, with 11 bases remaining between them. The CDR3 is made up of 15 amino acids. Written as DNA, the CDR3 is TGCGCCAGCAGCTTAGCTCAGGGCCCCTACAATGAGCAGTTCTTC. Its translation is CASSLAQGPYNEQFF.

The CDR3 loop reads CASSELRQGDTDTQYF. The CDR3 DNA reads as TGTGCCAGCAGTGAATTGCGGCAGGGTGACACAGATACGCAGTATTTT. The V gene is TRBV6-1, the J gene TRBJ2-3; a weak D match, TRBD1 (5 bases). Germline lookup yields CDR1 MNHNS and CDR2 SASEGT. The CDR3 is made up of 16 amino acids. Trimming took off 2 bases at V and 2 bases at J, with 14 bases between the two ends.

The gene calls are TRBV6-5 and TRBJ2-2; D may be TRBD2 (6 bases). Deletions cut 6 bases from V and 5 bases from J, with 13 bases between. This CDR3 contains 14 residues. The germline gives CDR1 MNHEY, CDR2 SVGAGI. CDR3 region: CASSTLADTGELFF. The CDR3 DNA is TGTGCCAGCAGCACCTTAGCGGATACCGGGGAGCTGTTTTTT.

Only a few counts were recorded for this clone. The V and J genes are TRBV5-1 and TRBJ2-2, with D perhaps TRBD2 (5 bases). Germline-derived CDR1 and CDR2 are SGHRS and YFSETQ. The CDR3 totals 13 residues. V was pared by 0 bases and J by 6 bases, with 6 bases between. CDR3 amino acids: CASSLVEAGELFF. The CDR3, as DNA: TGCGCCAGCAGCTTGGTGGAGGCCGGGGAGCTGTTTTTT.

This chain joins TRBV4-1 and TRBJ2-2; a possible D gene is TRBD2 (6 bases). The CDR3 length is 17 residues. Germline CDR1 MGHRA, CDR2 YSYEKL. V was cut by 0 bases and J by 6 bases, with 17 bases left in between. The CDR3, as DNA: TGCGCCAGCAGCCAAGAGCCGGAACGGAGGGAAGCCGGGGAGCTGTTTTTT. Its translation: CASSQEPERREAGELFF.

V and J are TRBV28 and TRBJ1-3, with a weak D call TRBD1 (5 bases). Germline CDR1 is MDHEN and CDR2 is SYDVKM. This CDR3 has 13 amino acids. V dropped 7 bases and J dropped 2 bases, with 9 bases sitting between them. The CDR3 region has the DNA TGTGCCAGCATTAGGGGTACTGGAAACACCATATATTTT. Residues: CASIRGTGNTIYF.

This clone was observed a handful of times. The chain combines TRBV18 with TRBJ2-6; D may be TRBD1 (5 bases). CDR1 is KGHSH, CDR2 LQKENI, per germline. The CDR3 length is 16 residues. Trimming took off 0 bases at V and 4 bases at J, with 10 bases between the two ends. CDR3 bases: TGTGCCAGCTCACCACCGGGCAGGGCCGGGGCCAACGTCCTGACTTTC. As protein: CASSPPGRAGANVLTF.

This chain joins TRBV4-1 and TRBJ2-1; TRBD2 aligns across 14 bases. The CDR3 length is 16 residues. The V and J ends lost 4 bases and 5 bases, in that order; junction bases with no gene match: 4. Germline CDR1 reads MGHRA; CDR2 reads YSYEKL. The CDR3 region is CASSRLGLAGDNEQFF. The CDR3 nucleotides read TGCGCCAGCAGCCGATTGGGACTAGCGGGAGACAATGAGCAGTTCTTC.